Below are 18 T cell receptor beta chains sequenced from a single sample in a study of beta chain features in type 1 diabetes. Study results and caveats: Shortening of TCRB CDR3s, moderate but significant, appeared in all four CD4+ subsets of Type 1 diabetes patients.

The whole isolated RNA underwent reverse transcription, so sequencing captured expressed TCRB transcripts. This table comes from immunoSEQ multiplex PCR, and its TCRdb copy is limited to in-frame clones, with some not included. Altogether approximately 170,000 clones are present, roughly 63% being singletons, with the ten largest covering about 0.091%. These TCRs' antigens remain unknown. Sequenced material: naive CD4+ T cells from blood. The receptors derive from a man younger than 45 with type 1 diabetes.

The J gene is TRBJ1-1, the V gene TRBV29-1; 9 bases match TRBD1. The CDR3 has 13 amino acids. The V segment lost 4 bases and the J segment 1 base; nucleotides outside the gene matches: 1. Germline V gene sequence: CDR1 SQVTM, CDR2 ANQGSEA. The CDR3 reads CSVGDRENTEAFF. The CDR3 nucleotides read TGCAGCGTTGGGGACAGGGAGAACACTGAAGCTTTCTTT.

This clone was seen a few times. V gene TRBV7-9 combines with J gene TRBJ1-5; no clear D gene. Germline loops: CDR1 SEHNR, CDR2 FQNEAQ (reference sequence). The germline V and J ends were trimmed by 1 base and 0 bases, with 4 bases remaining between them. The CDR3 consists of 14 residues. CDR3 protein: CASSLGNSNQPQHF. CDR3 nucleotide sequence: TGTGCCAGCAGCTTAGGGAATAGCAATCAGCCCCAGCATTTT.

This clone showed up just a few times. J is TRBJ1-1 and V is TRBV29-1, with a weak D call TRBD1 (5 bases). The V and J ends lost 4 bases and 0 bases respectively, with 12 bases between them. CDR1 is SQVTM and CDR2 is ANQGSEA in the germline V gene. The CDR3 spans 14 residues. As DNA, the CDR3 is TGCAGCGTTGTCCCAGGGACGATGAACACTGAAGCTTTCTTT. Its protein product is CSVVPGTMNTEAFF.

On this clone itself: Mismatch with germline at one junction end may stem from a read error. This chain uses TRBV20-1 with TRBJ1-2; D is ambiguous. Germline V lookup: CDR1 DFQATT, CDR2 SNEGSKA (reference sequence). This CDR3 is 10 amino acids long. CDR3 sequence: CSAGDYGYTF. The CDR3 coding sequence is TGCAGTGCTGGAGACTATGGCTACACCTTC.

The chain combines TRBV6-5 with TRBJ2-1, with 9 bases identical to TRBD1. The CDR3 length is 14 residues. V lost 4 bases and J lost 6; bases outside the gene matches: 4. From germline, CDR1 is MNHEY and CDR2 SVGAGI. The chain's CDR3 is CASSWDREGNEQFF. The CDR3, as DNA: TGTGCCAGCAGTTGGGACAGGGAAGGCAATGAGCAGTTCTTC.

V usage is TRBV30 and J usage is TRBJ2-5; possible D gene TRBD2, 6 bases. The length of the CDR3 is 13 residues. CDR1 is GTSNPN and CDR2 is SVGIG in the germline V gene (reference sequence). Trimming left V 3 bases short and J 5 bases short, with 13 bases between. DNA of the CDR3: TGTGCCTGGAGGCGGACTATCAAGGAGACCCAGTACTTC. Translation: CAWRRTIKETQYF.

This clone was seen a few times. The identical CDR3 is also encoded by other nucleotide sequences in the sample. V usage is TRBV29-1 and J usage is TRBJ1-1; D may be TRBD1 (6 bases). V was trimmed by 6 bases and J by 1 base, leaving 9 bases between them. The CDR3 runs to 12 residues. CDR1 and CDR2 from the germline V gene are SQVTM and ANQGSEA. The CDR3 sequence: CSVSQGNTEAFF. CDR3 in DNA: TGCAGCGTATCACAGGGGAACACTGAAGCTTTCTTT. The full variable domain, with the rest looked up from reference TRBV29-1 and TRBJ1-1, is SAVISQKPSRDICQRGTSLTIQCQVDSQVTMMFWYRQQPGQSLTLIATANQGSEATYESGFVIDKFPISRPNLTFSTLTVSNMSPEDSSIYLCSVSQGNTEAFFGQGTRLTVV.

The chain recombines TRBV29-1 with TRBJ2-5; D remains unclear. Trimming shortened V by 3 bases and J by 4 bases, and 6 bases separated the two germline ends. The CDR3 loop spans 11 amino acids. The germline V gene encodes CDR1 SQVTM and CDR2 ANQGSEA. The CDR3 region is CSVDMTETQYF. Here the CDR3 DNA reads TGCAGCGTTGACATGACAGAGACCCAGTACTTC.

This clone was counted only a few times. The chain has TRBV5-6 and TRBJ2-2; D is unresolved. The CDR3 is 15 amino acids. V was trimmed by 4 bases and J by 5 bases, leaving 15 bases between them. Germline CDR1 reads SGHDT; CDR2 reads YYEEEE. CDR3 bases: TGTGCCAGCAGCCGGCCGTTGGTAGCTACCGGGGAGCTGTTTTTT. This sequence encodes CASSRPLVATGELFF.

This clone was detected only a few times. The chain recombines TRBV29-1 with TRBJ1-1; a possible D gene is TRBD1 (5 bases). This CDR3 spans 13 amino acids. Deletions cut 6 bases from V and 1 base from J, with 12 bases between. Germline loops: CDR1 SQVTM, CDR2 ANQGSEA. CDR3 in DNA: TGCAGCGTCCTATCCACAGGGAACACTGAAGCTTTCTTT. It encodes CSVLSTGNTEAFF.

As regards this clone: Other DNA sequences in the same sample also yield this CDR3. The chain joins TRBV29-1 to TRBJ1-5; perhaps TRBD1 as D (6 bases). The CDR3 is 14 residues long. Germline CDR1 and CDR2: SQVTM and ANQGSEA. V lost 1 base and J lost 1, with 8 bases in between. CDR3 region: CSVEVGGSNQPQHF. The DNA of the CDR3 is TGCAGCGTTGAAGTGGGGGGCAGCAATCAGCCCCAGCATTTT. The whole variable domain, filled in from reference TRBV29-1 and TRBJ1-5, reads SAVISQKPSRDICQRGTSLTIQCQVDSQVTMMFWYRQQPGQSLTLIATANQGSEATYESGFVIDKFPISRPNLTFSTLTVSNMSPEDSSIYLCSVEVGGSNQPQHFGDGTRLSIL.

This clone showed up just once. CDR3 amino acids: CASSLRLYGYTF. The CDR3 coding sequence is TGTGCCAGCAGTTTAAGGCTCTATGGCTACACCTTC. The chain employs TRBV28 and TRBJ1-2; D not resolved. The germline V gene has CDR1 MDHEN and CDR2 SYDVKM. Trimming removed 2 bases from V and 4 bases from J, with 5 bases in between. The CDR3 extends over 12 amino acids.

The genes are TRBV15 and TRBJ2-5; the D gene is possibly TRBD2 (6 bases). V gave up 0 bases and J gave up 4 bases, with 12 bases separating them. Per the germline V gene, CDR1 is LNHNV and CDR2 is YYDKDF (reference sequence). The CDR3 length is 15 residues. The CDR3 reads CATSRDQGGRETQYF. The CDR3 DNA reads TGTGCCACCAGCAGAGATCAAGGAGGGCGAGAGACCCAGTACTTC.

In this sample, this clone turned up a few times. This rearrangement joins TRBV29-1 to TRBJ1-2; 7 bases map to TRBD1. This CDR3 has 14 amino acids. With V trimmed by 3 bases and J by 3 bases, 7 bases remained unmatched. Germline CDR1 and CDR2: SQVTM and ANQGSEA. The CDR3 reads CSVDGTADYYGYTF. In DNA, the CDR3 is TGCAGCGTTGACGGGACAGCTGATTACTATGGCTACACCTTC.

The chain couples TRBV18 to TRBJ2-2; no firm D call. With 3 bases removed from V and 2 bases from J, the gap between germline ends came to 10 bases. The CDR3 extends over 15 amino acids. The V gene's germline CDR1 is KGHSH and CDR2 LQKENI. In DNA, the CDR3 is TGTGCCAGCTCACCGAGAGAATCAAACACCGGGGAGCTGTTTTTT. Protein sequence: CASSPRESNTGELFF.

The chain is built from TRBV29-1 and TRBJ1-1, with D unclear. The V and J ends lost 6 bases and 1 base respectively, with 12 bases between them. Germline V gives CDR1 SQVTM, CDR2 ANQGSEA. The CDR3 totals 13 residues. CDR3 residues: CSVQPSPNTEAFF. CDR3 nucleotide sequence: TGCAGCGTCCAGCCTTCGCCGAACACTGAAGCTTTCTTT.

This clone was seen a few times. This chain uses TRBV5-1 with TRBJ2-5; D ambiguous. Germline assignment: CDR1 SGHRS and CDR2 YFSETQ. With 6 bases removed from V and 2 bases from J, the gap between germline ends came to 11 bases. This CDR3 has 13 amino acids. The CDR3 sequence is CASTQQLQETQYF. CDR3 DNA sequence: TGCGCCAGCACCCAACAATTACAAGAGACCCAGTACTTC.

CDR3 region: CAWRPGPTEAFF. For the CDR3, the DNA is TGTGCCTGGCGCCCGGGCCCCACTGAAGCTTTCTTT. The V gene is TRBV30, the J gene TRBJ1-1; D gene unclear. Germline V lookup: CDR1 GTSNPN, CDR2 SVGIG (reference sequence). The CDR3 has 12 amino acids. V dropped 5 bases and J dropped 4 bases, with 11 bases sitting between them. The variable domain in full, completed from reference TRBV30 and TRBJ1-1, reads SQTIHQWPATLVQPVGSPLSLECTVEGTSNPNLYWYRQAAGRGLQLLFYSVGIGQISSEVPQNLSASRPQDRQFILSSKKLLLSDSGFYLCAWRPGPTEAFFGQGTRLTVV.